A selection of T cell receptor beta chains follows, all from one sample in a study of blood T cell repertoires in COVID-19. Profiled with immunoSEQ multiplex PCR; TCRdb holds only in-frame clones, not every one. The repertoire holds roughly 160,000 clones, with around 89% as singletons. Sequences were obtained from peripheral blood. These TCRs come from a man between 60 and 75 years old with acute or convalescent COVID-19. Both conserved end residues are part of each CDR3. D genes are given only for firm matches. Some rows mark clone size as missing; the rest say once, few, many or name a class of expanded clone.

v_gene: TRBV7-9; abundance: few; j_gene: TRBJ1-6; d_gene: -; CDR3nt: TGTGCCAGCAGCTTATTGCAGGGAAATTCACCCCTCCACTTT; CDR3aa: CASSLLQGNSPLHF
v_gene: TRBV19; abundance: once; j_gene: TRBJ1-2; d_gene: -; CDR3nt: TGTGCCAGTAGTCCTCAAAGGGGGTCCTATGGCTACACCTTC; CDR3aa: CASSPQRGSYGYTF
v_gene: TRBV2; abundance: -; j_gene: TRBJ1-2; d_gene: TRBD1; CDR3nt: TGTGCCAGCAGTCCTAGGACAGGGGACTATGGCTACACCTTC; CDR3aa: CASSPRTGDYGYTF
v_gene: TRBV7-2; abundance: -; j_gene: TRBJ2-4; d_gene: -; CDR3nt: TGTGCCAGCAGCCAGACGGCGCGGCGGGCCAAAAACATTCAGTACTTC; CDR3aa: CASSQTARRAKNIQYF
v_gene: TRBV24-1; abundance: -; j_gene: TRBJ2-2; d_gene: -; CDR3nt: TGTGCCACCCGAGGACAGGAGGGCACCGGGGAGCTGTTTTTT; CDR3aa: CATRGQEGTGELFF
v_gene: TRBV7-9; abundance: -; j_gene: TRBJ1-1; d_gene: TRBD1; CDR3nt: TGTGCCAGCAGCCTTGTTACAGGGGGCCGGACTGAAGCTTTCTTT; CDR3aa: CASSLVTGGRTEAFF
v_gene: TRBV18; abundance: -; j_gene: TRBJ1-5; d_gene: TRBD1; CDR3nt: TGTGCCAGCTCACGACTCGCAGGGGGCGCCGATCAGCCCCAGCATTTT; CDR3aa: CASSRLAGGADQPQHF
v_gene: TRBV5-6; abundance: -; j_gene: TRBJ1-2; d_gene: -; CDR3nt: TGTGCCAGCAGCGATTATGACAGGACTGGCTACACCTTC; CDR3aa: CASSDYDRTGYTF
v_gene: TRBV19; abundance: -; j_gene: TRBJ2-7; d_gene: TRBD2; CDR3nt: TGTGCCAGTAGTATAGGGGCGGGAGGTTCCTACGAGCAGTACTTC; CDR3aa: CASSIGAGGSYEQYF
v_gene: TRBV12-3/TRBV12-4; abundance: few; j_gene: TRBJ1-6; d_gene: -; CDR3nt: TGTGCCAGCAGTCAAGACAGCAATTCACCCCTCCACTTT; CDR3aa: CASSQDSNSPLHF
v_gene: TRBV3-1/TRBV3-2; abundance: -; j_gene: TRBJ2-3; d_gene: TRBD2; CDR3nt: TGTGCCAGCAGCCAGTCGGGGGGGCGCGATACGCAGTATTTT; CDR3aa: CASSQSGGRDTQYF
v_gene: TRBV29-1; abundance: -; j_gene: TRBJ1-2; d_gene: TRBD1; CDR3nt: TGCAGCGCCCAAAGATTCGGACAGGGAAAGGATGGCTACACCTTC; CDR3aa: CSAQRFGQGKDGYTF
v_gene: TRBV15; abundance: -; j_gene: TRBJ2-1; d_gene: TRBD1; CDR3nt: TGTGCCACCAGCAGAGTGGGGACAGAAATAGACAATGAGCAGTTCTTC; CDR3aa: CATSRVGTEIDNEQFF
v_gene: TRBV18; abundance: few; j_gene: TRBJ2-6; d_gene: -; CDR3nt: TGTGCCAGCTCACTTTTCCCAGCGGACGGACAGAGTAGGGCCAACGTCCTGACTTTC; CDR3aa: CASSLFPADGQSRANVLTF
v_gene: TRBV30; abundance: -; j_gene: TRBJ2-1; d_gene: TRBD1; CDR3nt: TGTGCCTGGAGTAGAGGGGGCGCGTCGCAGTTCTTC; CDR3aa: CAWSRGGASQFF
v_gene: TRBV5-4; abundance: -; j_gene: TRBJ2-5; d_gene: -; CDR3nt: TGTGCCAGCAGCGCCCAGGACCAATGGAGGGAGACCCAGTACTTC; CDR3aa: CASSAQDQWRETQYF
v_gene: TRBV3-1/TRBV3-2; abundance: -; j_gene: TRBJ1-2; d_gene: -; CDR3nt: TGTGCCAGCAGCCCACGAATGGGGGCCTATGGCTACACCTTC; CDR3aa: CASSPRMGAYGYTF
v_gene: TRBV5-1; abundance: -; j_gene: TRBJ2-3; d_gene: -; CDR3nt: TGCGCCAGCGGTTCTCTGGGGGGGGCTAGCACAGATACGCAGTATTTT; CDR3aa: CASGSLGGASTDTQYF
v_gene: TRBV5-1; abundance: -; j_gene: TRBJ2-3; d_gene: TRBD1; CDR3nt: TGCGCCAGCAGCTCCCAGGGGGTTCGAGGGGCAGATACGCAGTATTTT; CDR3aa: CASSSQGVRGADTQYF
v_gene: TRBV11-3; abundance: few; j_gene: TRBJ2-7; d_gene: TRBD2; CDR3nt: TGTGCCAGCAGCTTAGAGCCGGGACTAGCGGGAATCTTC; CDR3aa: CASSLEPGLAGIF
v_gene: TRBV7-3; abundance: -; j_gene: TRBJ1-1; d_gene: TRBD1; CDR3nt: TGTGCCAGCAGCTCAGGGACAGGGGTGAACACTGAAGCTTTCTTT; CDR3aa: CASSSGTGVNTEAFF
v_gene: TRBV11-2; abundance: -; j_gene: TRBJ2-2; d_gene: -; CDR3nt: TGTGGGACGGGGGGCCAAGGCACCGGGGAGCTGTTTTTT; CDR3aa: CGTGGQGTGELFF
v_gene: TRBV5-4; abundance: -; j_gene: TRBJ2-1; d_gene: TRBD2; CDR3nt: TGTGCCAGCAGCCACGAATCAGGACTAGCGGACAATGAGCAGTTCTTC; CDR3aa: CASSHESGLADNEQFF
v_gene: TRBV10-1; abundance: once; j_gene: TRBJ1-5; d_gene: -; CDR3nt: TGCGCCAGCAGTCCCGACGGGAAAAATCAGCCCCAGCATTTT; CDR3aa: CASSPDGKNQPQHF
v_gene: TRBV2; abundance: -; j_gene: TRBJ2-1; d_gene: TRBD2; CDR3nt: TGTGCCAGCAGTGTGGCTAGCGGTCTTGGCAATGAGCAGTTCTTC; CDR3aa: CASSVASGLGNEQFF
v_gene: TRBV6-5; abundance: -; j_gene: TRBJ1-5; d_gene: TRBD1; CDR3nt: TGTGCCAGCAGAAAAACCGGGACAGACAATCAGCCCCAGCATTTT; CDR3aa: CASRKTGTDNQPQHF
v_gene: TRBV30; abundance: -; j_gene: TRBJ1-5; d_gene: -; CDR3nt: TGTGCCTGGTCGACAGATTTTAGCAATCAGCCCCAGCATTTT; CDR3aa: CAWSTDFSNQPQHF
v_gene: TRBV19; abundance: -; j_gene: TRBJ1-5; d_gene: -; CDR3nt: TGTGCCAGTAGTATCGCGCGGATCAATCAGCCCCAGCATTTT; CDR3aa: CASSIARINQPQHF
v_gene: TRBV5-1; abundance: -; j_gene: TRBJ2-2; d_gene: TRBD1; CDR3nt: TGCGCCAGCAGCTGGGACGGGACAGCGAGCACCGGGGAGCTGTTTTTT; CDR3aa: CASSWDGTASTGELFF
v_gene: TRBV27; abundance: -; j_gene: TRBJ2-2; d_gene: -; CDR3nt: TGTGCCAGCAGTTTATCCAGGAACACCGGGGAGCTGTTTTTT; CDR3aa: CASSLSRNTGELFF
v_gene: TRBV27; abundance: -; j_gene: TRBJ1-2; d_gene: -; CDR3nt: TGTGCCAGCAGTTTCGCTGGACAGCTCTACTATGGCTACACCTTC; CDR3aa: CASSFAGQLYYGYTF
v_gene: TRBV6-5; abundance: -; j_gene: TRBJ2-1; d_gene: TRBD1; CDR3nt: TGTGCCAGCAGTTACTCGACAGGGGGAGTTGAGCAGTTCTTC; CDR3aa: CASSYSTGGVEQFF
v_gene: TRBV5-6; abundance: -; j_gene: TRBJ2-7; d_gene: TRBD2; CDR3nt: TGTGCCAGCAGCTTGGGCATGAGACTAGCGGAACGGGGGCAGTACTTC; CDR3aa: CASSLGMRLAERGQYF
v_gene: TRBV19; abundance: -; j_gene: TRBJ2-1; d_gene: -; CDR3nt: TGTGCCAGTAGTATCGTAACCCTTAGGAGCCACAATGAGCAGTTCTTC; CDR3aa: CASSIVTLRSHNEQFF
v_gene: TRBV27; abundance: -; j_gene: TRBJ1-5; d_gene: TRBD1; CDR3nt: TGTGCCAGCAGACCGACAGGGCCTAGCAATCAGCCCCAGCATTTT; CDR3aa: CASRPTGPSNQPQHF
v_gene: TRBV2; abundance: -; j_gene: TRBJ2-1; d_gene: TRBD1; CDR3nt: TGTGCCAGCAGCGATGATACAGGGGATGAGCAGTTCTTC; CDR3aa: CASSDDTGDEQFF
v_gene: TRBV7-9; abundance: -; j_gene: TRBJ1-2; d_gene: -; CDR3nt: TGTGCCAGCAGCCCCGGACAGTACTATGGCTACACCTTC; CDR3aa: CASSPGQYYGYTF
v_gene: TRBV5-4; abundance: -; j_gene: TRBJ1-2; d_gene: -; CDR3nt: TGTGCCAGCAGCCAGAGTACGGGGGGCCCTGCTTACTATGGCTACACCTTC; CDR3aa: CASSQSTGGPAYYGYTF
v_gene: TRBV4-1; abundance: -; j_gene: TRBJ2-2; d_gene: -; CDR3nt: TGCGCCAGCAGCCAAGATATTAGCCCGAACACCGGGGAGCTGTTTTTT; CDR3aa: CASSQDISPNTGELFF
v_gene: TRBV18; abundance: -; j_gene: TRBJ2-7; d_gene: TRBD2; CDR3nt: TGTGCCAGCTCACCGGCGCGGGAGCGAACCTACGAGCAGTACTTC; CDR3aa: CASSPARERTYEQYF
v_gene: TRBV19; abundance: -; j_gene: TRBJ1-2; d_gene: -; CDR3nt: TGTGCCAGTAGTATATCGGGGGTCGACTATGGCTACACCTTC; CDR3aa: CASSISGVDYGYTF
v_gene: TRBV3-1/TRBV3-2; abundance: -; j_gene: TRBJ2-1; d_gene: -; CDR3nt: TGTGCCAGCAGCCAAGATATCACGAGGATCTTC; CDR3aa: CASSQDITRIF
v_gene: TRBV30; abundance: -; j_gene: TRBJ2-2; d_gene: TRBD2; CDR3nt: TGTGCCTGGAGTTCCGGGACTAGAACCGGGGAGCTGTTTTTT; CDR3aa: CAWSSGTRTGELFF
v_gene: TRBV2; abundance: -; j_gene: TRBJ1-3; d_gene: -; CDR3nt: TGTGCCAGCAGTGAAAACAGGGCTCCCCCCGGTTTT; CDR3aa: CASSENRAPPGF
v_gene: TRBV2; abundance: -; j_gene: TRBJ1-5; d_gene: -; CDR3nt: TGTGCCAGCAGTGGGGGAGGGCTACAGCCCCAGCATTTT; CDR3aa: CASSGGGLQPQHF
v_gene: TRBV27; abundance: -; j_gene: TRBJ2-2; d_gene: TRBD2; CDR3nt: TGTGCCACCTTCAGGACTAGCGGGAGTGATAGCACCGGGGAGCTGTTTTTT; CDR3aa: CATFRTSGSDSTGELFF
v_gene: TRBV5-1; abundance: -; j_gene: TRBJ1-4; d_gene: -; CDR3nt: TGCGCCAGCAGCTTGTTGTTACAGCCTAATGAAAAACTGTTTTTT; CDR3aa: CASSLLLQPNEKLFF
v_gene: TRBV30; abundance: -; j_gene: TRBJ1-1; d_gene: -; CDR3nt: TGTGCCTGGGGGTCGGTGGCAGGGTCTGAAGCTTTCTTT; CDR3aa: CAWGSVAGSEAFF
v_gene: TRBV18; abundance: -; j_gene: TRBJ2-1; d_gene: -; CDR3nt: TGTGCCAGCTCAATACTAGGTATTGGCGACAATGAGCAGTTCTTC; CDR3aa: CASSILGIGDNEQFF
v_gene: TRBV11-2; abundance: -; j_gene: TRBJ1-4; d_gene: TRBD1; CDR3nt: TGTGCCAGCAGCTTAGATATAGGGACAGGGGTAGAAAAACTGTTTTTT; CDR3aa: CASSLDIGTGVEKLFF
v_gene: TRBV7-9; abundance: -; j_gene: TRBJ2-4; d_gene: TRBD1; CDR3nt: TGTGCCAGCAGGGTCTGGGACAGTCTAGCCAAAAACATTCAGTACTTC; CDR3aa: CASRVWDSLAKNIQYF
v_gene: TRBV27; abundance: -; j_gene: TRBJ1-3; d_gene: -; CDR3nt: TGTGCCAGCAAGGCCGACAGGAACTCTGGAAACACCATATATTTT; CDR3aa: CASKADRNSGNTIYF
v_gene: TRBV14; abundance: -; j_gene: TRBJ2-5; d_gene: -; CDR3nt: TGTGCCAGCAGCCGCTACAGGGTGGGTTACGTTGAGACCCAGTACTTC; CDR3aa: CASSRYRVGYVETQYF
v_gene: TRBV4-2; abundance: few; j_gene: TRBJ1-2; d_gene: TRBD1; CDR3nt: TGTGCCAGCAGCCAAGATGATAACAGGGGATATGGCTACACCTTC; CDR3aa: CASSQDDNRGYGYTF
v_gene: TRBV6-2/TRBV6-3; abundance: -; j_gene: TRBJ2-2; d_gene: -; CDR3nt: TGTGCCAGCAGCGGGACACCCAACACCGGGGAGCTGTTTTTT; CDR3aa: CASSGTPNTGELFF
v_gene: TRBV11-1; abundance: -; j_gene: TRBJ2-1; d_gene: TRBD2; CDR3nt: TGTGCCAGCAGCCTAGCGGGAGATACTACTGAGCAGTTCTTC; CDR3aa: CASSLAGDTTEQFF
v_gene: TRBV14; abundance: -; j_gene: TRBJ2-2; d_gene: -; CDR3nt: TGTGCCAGCAGCCAAGAGCGGGTCACCGGGGAGCTGTTTTTT; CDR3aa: CASSQERVTGELFF